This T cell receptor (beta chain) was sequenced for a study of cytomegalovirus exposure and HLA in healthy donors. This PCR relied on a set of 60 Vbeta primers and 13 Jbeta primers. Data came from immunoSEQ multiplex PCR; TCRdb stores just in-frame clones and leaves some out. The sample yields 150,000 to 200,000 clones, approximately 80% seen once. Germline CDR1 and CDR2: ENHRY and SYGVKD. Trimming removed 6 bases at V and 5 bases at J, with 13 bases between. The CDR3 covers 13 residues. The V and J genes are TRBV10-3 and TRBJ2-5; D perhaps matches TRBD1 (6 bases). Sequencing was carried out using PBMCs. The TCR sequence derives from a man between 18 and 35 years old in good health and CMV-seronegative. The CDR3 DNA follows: TGTGCCATCAGAACCCAGGGGAGCGAGACCCAGTACTTC. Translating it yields CAIRTQGSETQYF.